Presented here are 8 T cell receptor beta chains from one specimen sequenced in a study of identifying expanded T cells in peripheral blood. Profiled with immunoSEQ multiplex PCR; TCRdb holds only in-frame clones, not every one. The sample has about 84,000 clones, about 90% seen once. The sample taken for sequencing was blood. The receptors derive from a person aged 18-70 years in good health.

To note about this clone: The same CDR3 also results from other DNA sequences found in this sample. The CDR3 sequence is CASSITVLTEAFF. The DNA for the CDR3 is TGTGCCAGTAGTATTACAGTCCTAACTGAAGCTTTCTTT. The chain joins TRBV19 to TRBJ1-1; D is unclear. Between the trimmed V and J ends, which lost 3 bases and 5 bases, there was a span of 10 bases. The CDR3 totals 13 residues. The germline V gene encodes CDR1 LNHDA and CDR2 SQIVND (reference sequence).

This clone was seen once. The V and J genes are TRBV7-2 and TRBJ2-7; tentatively, D is TRBD2 (6 bases). V was shortened by 5 bases and J by 2 bases, with 19 bases between the two germline ends. CDR3 length: 16 amino acids. Germline values: CDR1 SGHTA, CDR2 FQGNSA. In DNA, the CDR3 is TGTGCCAGCAGCGCACATGACGGGACTGGGCCCTACGAGCAGTACTTC. It codes for CASSAHDGTGPYEQYF.

Points on this clone: This specimen includes other DNA sequences encoding the same CDR3. The CDR3 nucleotides read TGTGCCAGCTCACCACTAGGAGAGACCCAGTACTTC. This translates into CASSPLGETQYF. The V gene is TRBV18, the J gene TRBJ2-5, with D unresolved. The V gene's germline CDR1 is KGHSH and CDR2 LQKENI. V was clipped by 1 base and J by 4 bases, with 4 bases between them. The CDR3 is made up of 12 amino acids.

The V call is TRBV6-5, the J call TRBJ2-3; a possible D gene is TRBD2 (5 bases). V lost 0 bases to trimming and J lost 0 bases, with 10 bases between them. The CDR3 sequence is 16 residues long. Germline-derived CDR1 and CDR2 are MNHEY and SVGAGI. The CDR3 DNA sequence: TGTGCCAGCAGTTACTCGAGCGGACCTAGCACAGATACGCAGTATTTT. Residues: CASSYSSGPSTDTQYF.

The genes are TRBV10-3 and TRBJ1-1; a weak D match, TRBD1 (6 bases). The CDR3 contains 13 residues. Trimming cost V 3 bases and J 4 bases, with 9 bases left between them. Germline loops: CDR1 ENHRY, CDR2 SYGVKD. For the CDR3, the DNA is TGTGCCATCAGTGACATGACAGGCACTGAAGCTTTCTTT. Its translation is CAISDMTGTEAFF.

The chain couples TRBV4-3 to TRBJ2-2; TRBD2 matches at 11 bases. Germline V CDR1 and CDR2: LGHNA, YSLEER. Germline trimming cut 1 base from V and 7 bases from J; bases unmatched to any gene: 8. The CDR3 spans 17 residues. The CDR3 spells CASSQGRLTSGGGELFF. The DNA for the CDR3 is TGCGCCAGCAGCCAAGGCCGCCTAACTAGCGGGGGCGGGGAGCTGTTTTTT.

The gene calls are TRBV5-1 and TRBJ2-4, with TRBD1 as a possible D gene (6 bases). V was shortened by 2 bases and J by 8 bases, with 14 bases between the two germline ends. Looked up from germline, CDR1 is SGHRS and CDR2 is YFSETQ. The CDR3 sequence is 14 residues long. For the CDR3, the DNA is TGCGCCAGCAGCTTCCAGCCTTCAGGGGACATTCAGTACTTC. Its translation is CASSFQPSGDIQYF.

The gene calls are TRBV4-1 and TRBJ2-1; D gene uncertain. Germline values: CDR1 MGHRA, CDR2 YSYEKL. Trimming removed 2 bases at V and 9 bases at J, with 8 bases between. The CDR3 has 12 amino acids. CDR3 residues: CASSQLFGEQFF. CDR3 nucleotide sequence: TGCGCCAGCAGCCAATTATTCGGTGAGCAGTTCTTC.